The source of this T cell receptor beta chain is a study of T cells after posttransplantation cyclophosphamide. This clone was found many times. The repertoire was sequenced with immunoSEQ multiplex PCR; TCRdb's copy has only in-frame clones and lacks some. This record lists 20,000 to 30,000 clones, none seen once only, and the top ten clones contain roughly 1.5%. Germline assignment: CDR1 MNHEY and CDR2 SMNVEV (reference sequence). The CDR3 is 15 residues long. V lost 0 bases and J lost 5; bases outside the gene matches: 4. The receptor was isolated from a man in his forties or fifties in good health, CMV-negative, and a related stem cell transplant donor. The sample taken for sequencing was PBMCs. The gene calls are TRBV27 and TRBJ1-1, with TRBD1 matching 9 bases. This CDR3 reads CASSLSGTGRTEAFF. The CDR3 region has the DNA TGTGCCAGCAGTTTATCGGGGACAGGGAGAACTGAAGCTTTCTTT.